This TCR beta chain was found in a study of T-cell reconstitution after alpha-beta-depleted transplantation in children. General observations from the study: About two months after transplant, alpha-beta T cells reportedly came from several hundred expanded graft clones. High day-60 TCRbeta diversity in some patients came from surviving recipient T cells and thymic progenitors.

Remarks on this clonotype: As yet, its antigen is unknown.

The TCRbeta library incorporated unique molecular identifiers. One entry per CDR3 protein, called by TCRdb with MiXCR from the PCR reads. This sample has roughly 400,000 distinct CDR3 sequences, with around 46% found just once. Deletions cut 2 bases from V and 0 bases from J, with 9 bases between. This CDR3 is built from 15 residues. Germline V gene data show CDR1 as LGHDT and CDR2 as YNNKEL (reference sequence). The sample consisted of PBMCs, taken before TCRalphabeta/CD19-depleted stem cell transplant. This TCR came from a girl aged 2-10 years with aplastic anemia, due to receive a stem cell transplant. V is TRBV3-1 and J is TRBJ2-3; D is undetermined. The CDR3 loop is CASSQSPVSTDTQYF. The DNA of the CDR3 is TGTGCCAGCAGCCAATCCCCTGTCAGCACAGATACGCAGTATTTT.